What follows are 29 T cell receptor beta chains derived from one specimen sequenced in a study of T cell responses to AZD1222 COVID-19 vaccine. Clones were read by immunoSEQ multiplex PCR, and TCRdb kept only the in-frame ones, dropping some. The table lists roughly 110,000 clones, approximately 88% of them singletons. The source was peripheral blood, collected on day 0 of AZD1222 vaccination. Receptors were obtained from an adult in good health.

V gene TRBV11-3 combines with J gene TRBJ1-3; D unresolved. Germline-derived CDR1 and CDR2 are SGHNT and YENEEA. The CDR3 is 15 residues long. Trimming shortened V by 5 bases and J by 4 bases, and 15 bases separated the two germline ends. Written as DNA, the CDR3 is TGTGCCAGCAGCCCCCGGCGGGAGATAGGAAACACCATATATTTT. This encodes CASSPRREIGNTIYF. Supplemented by reference TRBV11-3 and TRBJ1-3, the full variable domain reads EAGVVQSPRYKIIEKKQPVAFWCNPISGHNTLYWYLQNLGQGPELLIRYENEEAVDDSQLPKDRFSAERLKGVDSTLKIQPAELGDSAVYLCASSPRREIGNTIYFGEGSWLTVV.

The chain couples TRBV7-8 to TRBJ2-7; a weak D match, TRBD1 (5 bases). In germline, CDR1 is SGHVS, CDR2 FQNEAQ. The CDR3 is 14 residues long. V lost 1 base and J lost 5, with 12 bases in between. CDR3 in DNA: TGTGCCAGCAGCTTAGAGAGCGACAGTAACGAGCAGTACTTC. Translated, it gives CASSLESDSNEQYF.

V usage is TRBV7-3 and J usage is TRBJ2-2, with D tentatively TRBD1 (6 bases). CDR1 and CDR2 (germline): SGHTA, FQGTGA. The CDR3 has 15 residues. Trimming took 5 bases from V and 0 from J, leaving 10 bases between them. The CDR3 sequence: CASSPRQANTGELFF. CDR3 nucleotides: TGTGCCAGCAGCCCTCGACAGGCGAACACCGGGGAGCTGTTTTTT.

The chain recombines TRBV23-1 with TRBJ1-5, with 8 positions matching TRBD1. TRBV23-1 falls under the ORF class, with uncertain function. This CDR3 is 16 amino acids long. Trimming at V came to 0 bases and at J to 6 bases, leaving 7 bases not matched to a gene. This chain's CDR3 is CASSQSRQGIGQPQHF. The CDR3 bases are TGCGCCAGCAGTCAATCGAGACAGGGGATCGGTCAGCCCCAGCATTTT.

The chain joins TRBV9 to TRBJ2-1, with D unresolved. CDR3 length: 14 amino acids. V shed 3 bases and J shed 0 bases, with 7 bases lying between them. Germline V gene sequence: CDR1 SGDLS, CDR2 YYNGEE. The CDR3 sequence: CASSERRSYNEQFF. In DNA form, the CDR3 reads TGTGCCAGCAGCGAGAGGCGCTCCTACAATGAGCAGTTCTTC.

The CDR3 sequence is CASRLTTGRNTEAFF. The CDR3 DNA reads TGTGCCAGCAGACTAACGACAGGGAGGAACACTGAAGCTTTCTTT. The chain joins TRBV28 to TRBJ1-1; 7 positions match TRBD1. This CDR3 comprises 15 residues. Per the germline V gene, CDR1 is MDHEN and CDR2 is SYDVKM. The ends lost 6 bases at V and 1 base at J; junction bases unmatched: 8. The variable domain in full, completed from reference TRBV28 and TRBJ1-1, reads DVKVTQSSRYLVKRTGEKVFLECVQDMDHENMFWYRQDPGLGLRLIYFSYDVKMKEKGDIPEGYSVSREKKERFSLILESASTNQTSMYLCASRLTTGRNTEAFFGQGTRLTVV.

The chain couples TRBV19 to TRBJ1-5, with D unresolved. Trimming stripped 5 bases from V and 6 bases from J, with 17 bases between. The germline CDR1 and CDR2 sequences are LNHDA and SQIVND (reference sequence). The length of the CDR3 is 15 residues. The CDR3, as DNA: TGTGCCAGTAGTCTTTATCCAGGTATGGGTCAGCCCCAGCATTTT. Protein product: CASSLYPGMGQPQHF.

The sample holds a few counts of this clone. V gene TRBV7-9 combines with J gene TRBJ2-7, with D perhaps TRBD2 (6 bases). CDR3 size: 12 residues. Germline CDR1 reads SEHNR; CDR2 reads FQNEAQ (reference sequence). V lost 0 bases and J lost 6, with 6 bases in between. The CDR3 sequence: CASSLALAEQYF. DNA of the CDR3: TGTGCCAGCAGCTTAGCACTAGCCGAGCAGTACTTC.

This chain's CDR3 is CASSYPQRGTGELFF. CDR3 sequence (DNA): TGTGCCAGCAGTTACCCCCAGCGGGGCACCGGGGAGCTGTTTTTT. The chain is built from TRBV6-2 or TRBV6-3 and TRBJ2-2, with 7 bases lining up with TRBD2. Germline V gene lookup returns CDR1 MNHEY and CDR2 SVGEGT. The V and J ends lost 2 bases and 4 bases, in that order; junction bases with no gene match: 4. The CDR3 contains 15 residues.

The chain has TRBV30 and TRBJ2-7; TRBD2 might be the D (6 bases). Germline CDR1 reads GTSNPN; CDR2 reads SVGIG (reference sequence). Trimming removed 1 base at V and 2 bases at J, with 9 bases between. The CDR3 extends over 13 amino acids. The CDR3 loop is CAWSGREPYEQYF. The CDR3 DNA reads TGTGCCTGGAGTGGGAGGGAGCCCTACGAGCAGTACTTC.

This chain links TRBV6-1 with TRBJ1-5; 8 positions agree with TRBD1. Germline CDR1 is MNHNS and CDR2 is SASEGT. The CDR3 is made up of 16 amino acids. With 4 bases clipped from V and 2 bases from J, the junction kept 7 bases outside the gene matches. Here the CDR3 DNA reads TGTGCCAGCAGTGCCCCTGGACAGGGAGGCAATCAGCCCCAGCATTTT. Encoded protein: CASSAPGQGGNQPQHF.

The rearrangement joins TRBV28 to TRBJ1-4, with 9 nucleotides matching TRBD1. Germline V lookup: CDR1 MDHEN, CDR2 SYDVKM. CDR3 length equals 16 residues. The J segment lost 6 bases and the V segment lost 6 bases, leaving 11 bases of the junction unmatched. The CDR3 coding sequence is TGTGCCAGCAGCCCTGGACAGGGGAAGGGCGATGAAAAACTGTTTTTT. It yields the protein CASSPGQGKGDEKLFF.

The gene calls are TRBV9 and TRBJ2-7; 11 nucleotides match TRBD1. The J segment lost 5 bases and the V segment lost 0 bases, leaving 4 bases of the junction unmatched. Germline V gene sequence: CDR1 SGDLS, CDR2 YYNGEE. The CDR3 has 15 amino acids. CDR3 coding DNA: TGTGCCAGCAGCGTAGGGGGACAGGGGGACAACGAGCAGTACTTC. It is translated as CASSVGGQGDNEQYF.

The chain recombines TRBV10-3 with TRBJ2-7; D gene ambiguous. CDR1 and CDR2 from the germline V gene are ENHRY and SYGVKD. The CDR3 is 12 amino acids. Between the trimmed V and J ends, which lost 3 bases and 5 bases, there was a span of 8 bases. CDR3 amino acids: CAISDQTNEQYF. The DNA of the CDR3 is TGTGCCATCAGTGACCAGACAAACGAGCAGTACTTC.

This chain uses TRBV19 with TRBJ1-1, with D tentatively TRBD1 (6 bases). This CDR3 is 15 amino acids long. The V and J ends lost 9 bases and 1 base respectively, with 18 bases between them. CDR1 LNHDA and CDR2 SQIVND come from the germline V gene (reference sequence). The CDR3 DNA follows: TGTGCCAGCCGAATCACAGGGTGGGGGAACACTGAAGCTTTCTTT. Its protein is CASRITGWGNTEAFF.

This chain's CDR3 is CASSPLSRTFEAFF. CDR3 DNA: TGTGCCAGCAGTCCCTTAAGTCGGACATTTGAAGCTTTCTTT. The chain links TRBV11-3 to TRBJ1-1, with D possibly being TRBD1 (5 bases). CDR1 and CDR2 (germline): SGHNT, YENEEA. CDR3 length equals 14 residues. Trimming removed 6 bases at V and 7 bases at J, with 18 bases between. Combining the CDR3 with reference TRBV11-3 and TRBJ1-1 gives the whole variable domain EAGVVQSPRYKIIEKKQPVAFWCNPISGHNTLYWYLQNLGQGPELLIRYENEEAVDDSQLPKDRFSAERLKGVDSTLKIQPAELGDSAVYLCASSPLSRTFEAFFGQGTRLTVV.

The rearrangement uses TRBV12-3 or TRBV12-4 and TRBJ1-2, with D hard to call. Trimming removed 5 bases at V and 4 bases at J, with 11 bases between. The CDR3 is 13 residues long. The CDR3, as DNA: TGTGCCAGCAGTGGAGACGGAAGCTATGGCTACACCTTC. Amino acids: CASSGDGSYGYTF.

CDR3: CASSTGNTIYF. CDR3 DNA sequence: TGTGCCAGCAGTACTGGAAACACCATATATTTT. The rearrangement links TRBV12-3 or TRBV12-4 to TRBJ1-3; no clear D. Trimming cost V 5 bases and J 2 bases, with 1 base left between them. The CDR3 length is 11 residues.

A few counts support this clone. The gene calls are TRBV4-3 and TRBJ1-6; unclear D gene. The V and J ends lost 0 bases and 9 bases respectively, with 9 bases between them. This CDR3 contains 14 residues. CDR1 LGHNA and CDR2 YSLEER come from the germline V gene. CDR3 residues: CASSQDNLGSPLHF. CDR3 coding DNA: TGCGCCAGCAGCCAAGATAATCTGGGTTCACCCCTCCACTTT.

The chain recombines TRBV19 with TRBJ1-1, with D maybe TRBD1 (6 bases). V lost 1 base and J lost 1, with 13 bases in between. The germline gives CDR1 LNHDA, CDR2 SQIVND (reference sequence). This CDR3 spans 16 amino acids. CDR3 amino acids: CASSIGGGIGNTEAFF. The CDR3 nucleotides are TGTGCCAGTAGTATAGGAGGGGGAATTGGGAACACTGAAGCTTTCTTT.

In this sample, this clone turned up once. V is TRBV24-1 and J is TRBJ1-5; the match to TRBD1 covers 12 bases. After removal of 7 bases from V and 8 bases from J, the junction contained 8 bases not matched to a gene. Looked up from germline, CDR1 is KGHDR and CDR2 is SFDVKD. The CDR3 totals 15 residues. The CDR3, as DNA: TGTGCCACCAGCGAAGGGACAGGGGGCGATGAGCCCCAGCATTTT. Translation gives CATSEGTGGDEPQHF.

The chain couples TRBV20-1 to TRBJ2-5; no reliable D call. Germline V gene lookup returns CDR1 DFQATT and CDR2 SNEGSKA (reference sequence). The CDR3 is made up of 12 amino acids. Trimming removed 3 bases at V and 3 bases at J, with 8 bases between. The CDR3 sequence is CSASHQEETQYF. For the CDR3, the DNA is TGCAGTGCTAGTCATCAAGAAGAGACCCAGTACTTC.

This sequence joins TRBV19 and TRBJ1-5; TRBD1 might be the D (5 bases). Trimming took 8 bases from V and 4 from J, leaving 21 bases between them. The germline V gene has CDR1 LNHDA and CDR2 SQIVND (reference sequence). The CDR3 runs 16 residues. The DNA for the CDR3 is TGTGCCAGTGGGGGGACGCCTGGCCCCGTTAATCAGCCCCAGCATTTT. It codes for CASGGTPGPVNQPQHF.

J is TRBJ2-1 and V is TRBV29-1; possible D gene TRBD1, 5 bases. The germline gives CDR1 SQVTM, CDR2 ANQGSEA. This CDR3 region has 14 residues. Trimming pared 4 bases from V and 3 bases from J, leaving 13 bases between. The DNA for the CDR3 is TGCAGCGTTGGCGAGACAGCGCGCTACAATGAGCAGTTCTTC. Translating gives CSVGETARYNEQFF.

This clone has just one count. This sequence joins TRBV7-2 and TRBJ2-5, with 7 bases fitting TRBD1. Germline trimming cut 4 bases from V and 4 bases from J; bases unmatched to any gene: 9. Germline V gives CDR1 SGHTA, CDR2 FQGNSA. CDR3 length: 15 amino acids. The CDR3 DNA sequence: TGTGCCAGCAGCTCGACGACAGGGCTGGGAGAGACCCAGTACTTC. Encoded protein: CASSSTTGLGETQYF.

This clone was found a few times. V and J are TRBV19 and TRBJ1-3; D gene unclear. V was cut by 5 bases and J by 0 bases, with 11 bases left in between. The CDR3 covers 15 residues. CDR1 is LNHDA and CDR2 is SQIVND in the germline V gene (reference sequence). The CDR3 spells CASSPSVDSGNTIYF. CDR3 DNA: TGTGCCAGTAGTCCTAGCGTAGACTCTGGAAACACCATATATTTT.

This clone was recorded once. The chain joins TRBV7-2 to TRBJ2-7, with no clear D. Germline V gene lookup returns CDR1 SGHTA and CDR2 FQGNSA. V shed 1 base and J shed 5 bases, with 9 bases lying between them. The CDR3 covers 13 residues. CDR3 protein: CASSLVPINEQYF. Written as DNA, the CDR3 is TGTGCCAGCAGCTTAGTCCCCATCAACGAGCAGTACTTC.

The CDR3 DNA reads TGCGCCAGCAGCTTCCCGTTAAACAATGAGCAGTTCTTC. It encodes CASSFPLNNEQFF. The rearrangement joins TRBV5-1 to TRBJ2-1; D unresolved. V was clipped by 2 bases and J by 5 bases, with 8 bases between them. The CDR3 covers 13 residues. Germline CDR1 reads SGHRS; CDR2 reads YFSETQ.

This chain links TRBV7-2 with TRBJ2-3, with 8 positions matching TRBD2. J lost 2 bases, V lost 0 bases, and 4 bases had no gene match. CDR1 SGHTA and CDR2 FQGNSA come from the germline V gene. This CDR3 has 16 residues. The CDR3 DNA reads as TGTGCCAGCAGCTTAGCGGGCGGGAGGCCCACAGATACGCAGTATTTT. Protein: CASSLAGGRPTDTQYF.